This T cell receptor (beta chain) was sequenced for a study of cytomegalovirus exposure and HLA in healthy donors. Note on this clone: Its cognate antigen is unknown. At one end the junction does not follow the germline gene, possibly because of a read error.

This CDR3 contains 10 residues. Per germline, CDR1 LNHDA and CDR2 SQIVND (reference sequence). The study's findings and limits: Previously analyzed data showed that most TCR beta V segments were productive at a frequency of about 90% or about 30%. In a later analysis, productive TCRs from donors in an Asian-associated ancestry cluster reportedly carried fewer N-insertions than the cohort mean.

PCR amplification relied on 60 Vbeta primers (plus 13 Jbeta primers). TCRdb's table, derived via immunoSEQ multiplex PCR, lists solely in-frame clones and lacks some. Seen here are over 100,000 clones, about 80% observed once, and the top ten hold about 5.4%. Source material: PBMCs. The V and J genes are TRBV19 and TRBJ2-7; 8 bases are a match to TRBD2. This receptor was obtained from a woman younger than 35 in good health and CMV-seropositive. CDR3 region: CASLGLARHF. The CDR3 bases are TGTGCCAGCCTAGGACTAGCCCGTCACTTC.